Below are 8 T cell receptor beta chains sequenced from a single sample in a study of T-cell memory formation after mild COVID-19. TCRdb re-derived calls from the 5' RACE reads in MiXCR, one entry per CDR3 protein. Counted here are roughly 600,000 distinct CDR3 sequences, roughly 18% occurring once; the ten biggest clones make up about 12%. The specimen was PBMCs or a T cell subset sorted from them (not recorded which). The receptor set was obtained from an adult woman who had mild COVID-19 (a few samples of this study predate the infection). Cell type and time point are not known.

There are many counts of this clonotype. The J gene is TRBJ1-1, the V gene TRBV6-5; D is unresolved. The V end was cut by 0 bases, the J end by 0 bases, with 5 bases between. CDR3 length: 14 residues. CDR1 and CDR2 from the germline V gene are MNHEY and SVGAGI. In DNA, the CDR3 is TGTGCCAGCAGTTACTCCAGGATGAACACTGAAGCTTTCTTT. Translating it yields CASSYSRMNTEAFF.

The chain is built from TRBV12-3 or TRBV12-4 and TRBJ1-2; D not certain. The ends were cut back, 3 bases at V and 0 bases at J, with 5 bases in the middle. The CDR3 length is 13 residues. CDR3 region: CASSFDANYGYTF. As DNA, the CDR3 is TGTGCCAGCAGTTTTGATGCTAACTATGGCTACACCTTC.

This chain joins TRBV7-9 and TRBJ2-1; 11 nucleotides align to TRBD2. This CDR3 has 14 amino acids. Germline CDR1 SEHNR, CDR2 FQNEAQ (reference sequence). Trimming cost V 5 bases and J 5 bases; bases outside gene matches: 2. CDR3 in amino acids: CASSILAGDNEQFF. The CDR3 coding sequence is TGTGCCAGCAGCATACTAGCGGGAGACAATGAGCAGTTCTTC.

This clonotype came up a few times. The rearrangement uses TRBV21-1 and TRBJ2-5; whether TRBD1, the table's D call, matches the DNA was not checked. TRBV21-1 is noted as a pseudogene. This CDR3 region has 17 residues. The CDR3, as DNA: TGTGCCAGCAGCAAAGAGGAAAGGGCAGGGGAGCAAGAGACCCAGTACTTC. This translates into CASSKEERAGEQETQYF.

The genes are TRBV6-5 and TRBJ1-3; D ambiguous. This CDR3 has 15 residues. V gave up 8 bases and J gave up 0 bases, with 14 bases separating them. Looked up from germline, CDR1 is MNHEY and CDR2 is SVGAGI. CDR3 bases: TGTGCCAGCGGTCTTTGGTGGGGCTCTGGAAACACCATATATTTT. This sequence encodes CASGLWWGSGNTIYF.

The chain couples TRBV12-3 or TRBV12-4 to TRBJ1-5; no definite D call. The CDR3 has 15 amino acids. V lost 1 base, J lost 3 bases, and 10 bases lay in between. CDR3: CASSLGRTDNQPQHF. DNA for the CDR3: TGTGCCAGCAGTTTAGGCAGGACGGACAATCAGCCCCAGCATTTT.

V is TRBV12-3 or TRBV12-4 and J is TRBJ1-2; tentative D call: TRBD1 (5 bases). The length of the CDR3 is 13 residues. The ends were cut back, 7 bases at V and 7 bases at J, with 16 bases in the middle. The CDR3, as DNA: TGTGCCAGCACCCATGGGGGGTCGGGTGGCTACACCTTC. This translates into CASTHGGSGGYTF.

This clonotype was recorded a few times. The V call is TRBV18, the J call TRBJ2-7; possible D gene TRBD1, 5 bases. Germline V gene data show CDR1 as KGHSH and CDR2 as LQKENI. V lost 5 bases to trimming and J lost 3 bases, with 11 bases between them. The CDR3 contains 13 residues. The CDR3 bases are TGTGCCAGCTCAAATACAGGTAGCTACGAGCAGTACTTC. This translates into CASSNTGSYEQYF.